The clone carrying this T cell receptor beta chain was detected a few times. Built from TCR beta cDNA, the libraries had unique molecular identifiers in them. One entry per CDR3 protein results from TCRdb running MiXCR on the PCR reads. The repertoire consists of hundreds of thousands of distinct CDR3 sequences, with around 44% occurring once and the leading ten covering 1.5% to 2%. This record belongs to a study of post-analysis software for immune sequencing data. The specimen sequenced was blood. The clonotype originates from a girl between 5 and 17 years old with multiple sclerosis.

In DNA form, the CDR3 reads TGTGCCAGTAGTAGGACTAGCGGACTATCCTACGAGCAGTACTTC. The encoded protein is CASSRTSGLSYEQYF. J is TRBJ2-7 and V is TRBV19; TRBD2 matches at 10 bases. CDR1 is LNHDA and CDR2 is SQIVND in the germline V gene (reference sequence). CDR3 length: 15 residues. After removal of 4 bases from V and 1 base from J, the junction contained 4 bases not matched to a gene.